A single sample is the source of the 16 T cell receptor beta chains below, sequenced in a study of blood T cell repertoires in COVID-19. Only in-frame clones appear in the TCRdb table, and some are missing; sequencing was by immunoSEQ multiplex PCR. Here the sample spans about 200,000 clones, approximately 83% being singletons. The sequenced sample consisted of PBMCs or T cells enriched from blood (not recorded which). These receptors all come from a man between 40 and 49 years old who had recovered from COVID-19.

This clone was counted between two and nine times. The chain combines TRBV11-2 with TRBJ1-2, with D hard to call. The CDR3 totals 13 residues. The germline V gene has CDR1 SGHAT and CDR2 FQNNGV. V gave up 9 bases and J gave up 5 bases, with 16 bases separating them. The CDR3 reads CASRSGFQYGYTF. CDR3 sequence (DNA): TGTGCCAGTAGATCGGGATTTCAATATGGCTACACCTTC.

V and J are TRBV7-9 and TRBJ2-3; TRBD1 matches 9 bases. The ends lost 1 base at V and 6 bases at J; junction bases unmatched: 11. Germline CDR1 and CDR2: SEHNR and FQNEAQ (reference sequence). The CDR3 consists of 17 residues. The CDR3 loop reads CASSLGETGGASDTQYF. The CDR3 DNA reads TGTGCCAGCAGCTTAGGGGAAACAGGGGGCGCATCGGATACGCAGTATTTT.

This sequence joins TRBV5-1 and TRBJ1-6; 7 bases match TRBD1. CDR1 is SGHRS, CDR2 YFSETQ, per germline. J lost 9 bases, V lost 4 bases, and 16 bases had no gene match. The CDR3 has 17 amino acids. The CDR3 coding sequence is TGCGCCAGCAGCGTACGACAGGGCGGACAGACTTTTTCACCCCTCCACTTT. Translating it yields CASSVRQGGQTFSPLHF.

V gene TRBV7-2 combines with J gene TRBJ2-4; D perhaps matches TRBD2 (6 bases). The CDR3 loop spans 16 amino acids. Germline CDR1 reads SGHTA; CDR2 reads FQGNSA. V gave up 5 bases and J gave up 3 bases, with 17 bases separating them. The CDR3 DNA sequence: TGTGCCAGCAGCACGCCGGGGGTGTCGATCAAAAACATTCAGTACTTC. This codes for CASSTPGVSIKNIQYF.

The rearrangement uses TRBV30 and TRBJ1-2, with D perhaps matching TRBD1 (6 bases). V lost 0 bases, J lost 5 bases, and 10 bases lay in between. This CDR3 is 13 amino acids long. The germline CDR1 and CDR2 sequences are GTSNPN and SVGIG (reference sequence). CDR3 nucleotides: TGTGCCTGGAGTGTACAGGGAGTGTATGGCTACACCTTC. Amino acids: CAWSVQGVYGYTF. Looking up the rest from reference TRBV30 and TRBJ1-2 gives the full variable domain: SQTIHQWPATLVQPVGSPLSLECTVEGTSNPNLYWYRQAAGRGLQLLFYSVGIGQISSEVPQNLSASRPQDRQFILSSKKLLLSDSGFYLCAWSVQGVYGYTFGSGTRLTVV.

The chain recombines TRBV3-1 (or the pseudogene TRBV3-2) with TRBJ1-2; D uncertain. The CDR3 runs 14 residues. The germline V and J ends were trimmed by 0 bases and 0 bases, with 5 bases remaining between them. Germline V gives CDR1 LGHDT, CDR2 YNNKEL (reference sequence). CDR3 amino acids: CASSQEDSNYGYTF. CDR3 nucleotide sequence: TGTGCCAGCAGCCAAGAAGACTCTAACTATGGCTACACCTTC.

The table lists this clone with a count of one. The chain is built from TRBV4-3 and TRBJ1-2, with D uncertain. The V end was cut by 1 base, the J end by 0 bases, with 18 bases between. Germline lookup yields CDR1 LGHNA and CDR2 YSLEER. The CDR3 has 18 amino acids. The CDR3 loop reads CASSQGVHSSRANYGYTF. CDR3 nucleotides: TGCGCCAGCAGCCAAGGCGTGCACAGCTCCCGAGCTAACTATGGCTACACCTTC.

This chain links TRBV27 with TRBJ1-1; TRBD1 aligns across 7 bases. Trimming took 5 bases from V and 4 from J; bases not matched to a gene: 4. This CDR3 has 13 residues. Germline V gives CDR1 MNHEY, CDR2 SMNVEV (reference sequence). The CDR3 nucleotides are TGTGCCAGCAGTCTAGGACAGGTCACTGAAGCTTTCTTT. It specifies CASSLGQVTEAFF.

V is TRBV5-5 and J is TRBJ1-6; 9 nucleotides line up with TRBD1. Germline CDR1 SGHKS, CDR2 YYEKEE (reference sequence). V shed 4 bases, J shed 10 bases, and the junction held 15 bases outside the gene matches. The CDR3 spans 17 residues. This chain's CDR3 is CASSRDYRGRLVSPLHF. The DNA of the CDR3 is TGTGCCAGCAGCCGTGATTACAGGGGGCGCTTAGTATCACCCCTCCACTTT.

This chain joins TRBV4-3 and TRBJ1-2; the D is unclear. The V end lost 2 bases, the J end lost 7 bases, and 29 bases lay between the germline ends. This CDR3 is 19 amino acids long. Germline-derived CDR1 and CDR2 are LGHNA and YSLEER. CDR3 in DNA: TGCGCCAGCAGCCAAAGTCACCCGCCCGTAGGGCCCCGGAGGGCTGGCTACACCTTC. Encoded protein: CASSQSHPPVGPRRAGYTF.

The J gene is TRBJ1-1, the V gene TRBV18; TRBD1 aligns across 8 bases. V lost 6 bases, J lost 9 bases, and 9 bases stayed unmatched. Germline CDR1 KGHSH, CDR2 LQKENI. This CDR3 comprises 13 residues. CDR3 sequence (DNA): TGTGCCAGCTCTCCCCAGGGACAGGCCCAAGCTTTCTTT. As protein: CASSPQGQAQAFF.

The genes are TRBV6-5 and TRBJ1-1, with a tentative D call TRBD1 (6 bases). Germline V gene sequence: CDR1 MNHEY, CDR2 SVGAGI. The CDR3 sequence is 15 residues long. V lost 5 bases to trimming and J lost 4 bases, with 17 bases between them. The CDR3 sequence: CASSKTGKKGTEAFF. The CDR3 DNA sequence: TGTGCCAGCAGTAAAACAGGGAAGAAAGGCACTGAAGCTTTCTTT.

This clone was recorded a few times. The rearrangement uses TRBV7-2 and TRBJ1-3; no clear D. The CDR3 has 16 residues. Trimming removed 2 bases from V and 1 base from J, with 12 bases in between. CDR1 SGHTA and CDR2 FQGNSA come from the germline V gene. This chain's CDR3 is CASSLLAGGSGNTIYF. In DNA form, the CDR3 reads TGTGCCAGCAGCTTATTGGCGGGCGGGTCTGGAAACACCATATATTTT.

The chain joins TRBV6-2 or TRBV6-3 to TRBJ1-1; no clear D gene. Trimming removed 4 bases from V and 2 bases from J, with 14 bases in between. CDR3 length equals 15 residues. Germline CDR1 reads MNHEY; CDR2 reads SVGEGT. The CDR3 protein is CASSSGPRGNTEAFF. CDR3 in DNA: TGTGCCAGCAGTTCCGGACCCCGGGGTAACACTGAAGCTTTCTTT.

On this clone: In the same sample, other DNA sequences code for this CDR3. The rearrangement uses TRBV12-3 or TRBV12-4 and TRBJ1-1; D is unclear. The CDR3 totals 13 residues. With 3 bases removed from V and 4 bases from J, the gap between germline ends came to 9 bases. In nucleotides, the CDR3 is TGTGCCAGCAGTTTTGGCCGGGGCACTGAAGCTTTCTTT. Translating it yields CASSFGRGTEAFF.

The chain combines TRBV4-3 with TRBJ1-6; D might be TRBD1 (6 bases). The germline V gene has CDR1 LGHNA and CDR2 YSLEER. V was shortened by 8 bases and J by 5 bases, with 16 bases between the two germline ends. The CDR3 totals 15 residues. The CDR3 reads CASSLRQENNSPLHF. Written as DNA, the CDR3 is TGCGCCAGCTCCTTACGACAGGAGAATAATTCACCCCTCCACTTT.